This T cell receptor (beta chain) is drawn from a study of T-cell memory formation after mild COVID-19. Overall study findings and caveats: Clones contracting across day 15 to 85 had a balanced CD4/CD8 profile; later expanding clones leaned CD4+.

Each CDR3 protein is one row after TCRdb ran MiXCR on the 5' RACE reads. The sample records roughly 180,000 distinct CDR3 sequences, roughly 11% being singletons. On this clonotype: The antigen is unknown.

CDR1 is MNHEY and CDR2 is SVGEGT in the germline V gene. Trimming cost V 7 bases and J 8 bases, with 23 bases left between them. This CDR3 spans 15 amino acids. Sequenced sample: PBMCs or a T cell subset sorted from them (not recorded which). The receptor's source is a man aged 18-30 years who had mild COVID-19 (a few samples of this study predate the infection). Cell type and time point are not known. The V gene is TRBV6-2 or TRBV6-3, the J gene TRBJ1-2; a possible D gene is TRBD1 (6 bases). CDR3 coding DNA: TGTGCCAGCATCCCCGGGGGCAGTACAGGGCGCGGCTACACCTTC. It yields the protein CASIPGGSTGRGYTF.